The 18 T cell receptor beta chains below come from one sample, sequenced in a study of cytomegalovirus exposure and HLA in healthy donors. 60 Vbeta and 13 Jbeta primers were used in PCR. Generated by immunoSEQ multiplex PCR, the TCRdb table keeps only in-frame clones and is missing some. The data contain some 150,000 clones, roughly four fifths of them singletons. Sequencing used PBMCs. The receptors were sampled from a woman aged 40 to 50 in good health and CMV-seronegative.

The table lists this clone with a count of one. The chain combines TRBV7-2 with TRBJ2-7; 7 bases fit TRBD2. CDR1 is SGHTA and CDR2 is FQGNSA in the germline V gene. V was clipped by 1 base and J by 7 bases; unmatched bases: 13. The CDR3 spans 16 residues. Here the CDR3 reads CASSLEGWGLSWEQYF. The CDR3 DNA is TGTGCCAGCAGCTTAGAGGGGTGGGGACTATCTTGGGAGCAGTACTTC. Full variable domain (outside the CDR3, taken from reference TRBV7-2 and TRBJ2-7): GAGVSQSPSNKVTEKGKDVELRCDPISGHTALYWYRQSLGQGLEFLIYFQGNSAPDKSGLPSDRFSAERTGGSVSTLTIQRTQQEDSAVYLCASSLEGWGLSWEQYFGPGTRLTVT.

This clone was recorded a few times. This rearrangement joins TRBV9 to TRBJ1-2, with D possibly matching TRBD1 (5 bases). Germline CDR1 SGDLS, CDR2 YYNGEE. The V end lost 4 bases, the J end lost 13 bases, and 17 bases lay between the germline ends. The CDR3 runs to 12 residues. The CDR3 nucleotides read TGTGCCAGCAGCTCCACAGGCCGCGGAACCACCTTC. Translated: CASSSTGRGTTF. The entire variable domain, with the rest obtained from reference TRBV9 and TRBJ1-2, is as follows: DSGVTQTPKHLITATGQRVTLRCSPRSGDLSVYWYQQSLDQGLQFLIQYYNGEERAKGNILERFSAQQFPDLHSELNLSSLELGDSALYFCASSSTGRGTTFGSGTRLTVV.

The rearrangement links TRBV7-2 to TRBJ2-7, with D perhaps matching TRBD1 (5 bases). Germline V gives CDR1 SGHTA, CDR2 FQGNSA. The CDR3 is 14 amino acids. Trimming removed 5 bases from V and 5 bases from J, with 16 bases in between. The CDR3 region is CASSPRTTMDEQYF. CDR3 coding DNA: TGTGCCAGCAGCCCCAGGACAACAATGGACGAGCAGTACTTC.

This clone was seen a handful of times. The CDR3 reads CASSHGTGIEYF. The CDR3, as DNA: TGCGCCAGCAGCCATGGGACAGGGATTGAGTATTTT. The gene calls are TRBV4-1 and TRBJ2-3; 9 positions agree with TRBD1. Germline V gives CDR1 MGHRA, CDR2 YSYEKL. V lost 3 bases to trimming and J lost 13 bases; unmatched junction nucleotides: 5. The CDR3 spans 12 residues.

V and J are TRBV7-9 and TRBJ2-5; possible D gene TRBD1, 5 bases. This CDR3 region has 16 residues. The V end lost 2 bases, the J end lost 5 bases, and 18 bases lay between the germline ends. Germline V CDR1 and CDR2: SEHNR, FQNEAQ (reference sequence). The CDR3 here is CASSLRGQALAETQYF. For the CDR3, the DNA is TGTGCCAGCAGCTTAAGGGGTCAGGCCCTTGCGGAGACCCAGTACTTC.

As to this clone: This specimen includes other DNA sequences encoding the same CDR3. The V and J genes are TRBV28 and TRBJ2-7; D gene ambiguous. The CDR3 extends over 12 amino acids. The germline gives CDR1 MDHEN, CDR2 SYDVKM. V gave up 5 bases and J gave up 0 bases, with 5 bases separating them. In nucleotides, the CDR3 is TGTGCCAGCAGTCTAAGCTCCTACGAGCAGTACTTC. Translation: CASSLSSYEQYF.

V gene TRBV4-3 combines with J gene TRBJ2-2, with 12 bases lining up with TRBD2. Germline CDR1 LGHNA, CDR2 YSLEER. This CDR3 region has 18 residues. V dropped 3 bases and J dropped 2; count of bases not matched to a gene: 7. The CDR3 here is CASSQTSGSLFNTGELFF. The CDR3 DNA is TGCGCCAGCAGCCAGACTAGCGGGAGTTTATTTAACACCGGGGAGCTGTTTTTT.

This clone was seen once. The chain combines TRBV20-1 with TRBJ1-2; D is undetermined. The CDR3 spans 11 residues. From germline, CDR1 is DFQATT and CDR2 SNEGSKA (reference sequence). Trimming removed 6 bases from V and 4 bases from J, with 9 bases in between. This CDR3 reads CSAPLSYGYTF. CDR3 nucleotide sequence: TGCAGTGCCCCACTGAGCTATGGCTACACCTTC.

The chain recombines TRBV6-5 with TRBJ2-1; 7 bases align to TRBD2. CDR1 MNHEY and CDR2 SVGAGI come from the germline V gene. There are 16 residues in the CDR3. V was clipped by 3 bases and J by 2 bases; unmatched bases: 7. CDR3 amino acids: CASSYGAGDPYNEQFF. CDR3 nucleotide sequence: TGTGCCAGCAGTTATGGGGCGGGAGACCCCTACAATGAGCAGTTCTTC.

The J gene is TRBJ1-1, the V gene TRBV5-6; TRBD1 agrees at 8 bases. The CDR3 has 15 residues. V lost 2 bases to trimming and J lost 3 bases; unmatched junction nucleotides: 6. CDR1 and CDR2 (germline): SGHDT, YYEEEE. The CDR3 protein is CASSLYPGGYTEAFF. As DNA, the CDR3 is TGTGCCAGCAGCTTATATCCAGGGGGCTACACTGAAGCTTTCTTT.

V and J are TRBV7-2 and TRBJ2-7; 8 bases map to TRBD2. Trimming removed 5 bases from V and 1 base from J; junction bases left unmatched: 7. The CDR3 sequence is 15 residues long. Germline V gives CDR1 SGHTA, CDR2 FQGNSA. The CDR3 protein is CASSRRASGSYEQYF. Written as DNA, the CDR3 is TGTGCCAGCAGCCGGCGGGCTAGCGGGTCCTACGAGCAGTACTTC.

This chain joins TRBV25-1 and TRBJ1-2, with 9 bases lining up with TRBD1. J was trimmed by 7 bases and V by 6 bases; bases with no gene match: 6. The CDR3 is made up of 13 amino acids. Looked up from germline, CDR1 is MGHDK and CDR2 is SYGVNS. CDR3 nucleotides: TGTGCCAGCAGAGGGACAGGGTGGGGTGGCTACACCTTC. Translated: CASRGTGWGGYTF.

V is TRBV25-1 and J is TRBJ2-7; D ambiguous. The V gene lost 7 bases and the J gene lost 3 bases, with 19 bases spanning the gap. Germline lookup yields CDR1 MGHDK and CDR2 SYGVNS. The CDR3 contains 15 residues. The CDR3: CASKGAGPNIYEQYF. The CDR3, as DNA: TGTGCCAGCAAAGGTGCAGGCCCCAACATCTACGAGCAGTACTTC.

This rearrangement joins TRBV6-5 to TRBJ2-2; 11 bases align to TRBD2. V lost 6 bases to trimming and J lost 8 bases; unmatched junction nucleotides: 8. This CDR3 comprises 15 residues. The V gene's germline CDR1 is MNHEY and CDR2 SVGAGI. This CDR3 is CASSSLAGVAGELFF. As DNA, the CDR3 is TGTGCCAGCAGCTCACTAGCGGGAGTAGCGGGGGAGCTGTTTTTT.

The genes are TRBV5-6 and TRBJ1-2; D is unclear. The CDR3 extends over 16 amino acids. Germline V gives CDR1 SGHDT, CDR2 YYEEEE. Deletions cut 1 base from V and 4 bases from J, with 17 bases between. DNA for the CDR3: TGTGCCAGCAGCTTGTCCGGGAACTATTTATCCTATGGCTACACCTTC. Encoded protein: CASSLSGNYLSYGYTF. The full variable domain, with the rest looked up from reference TRBV5-6 and TRBJ1-2, is DAGVTQSPTHLIKTRGQQVTLRCSPKSGHDTVSWYQQALGQGPQFIFQYYEEEERQRGNFPDRFSGHQFPNYSSELNVNALLLGDSALYLCASSLSGNYLSYGYTFGSGTRLTVV.

The J gene is TRBJ2-1, the V gene TRBV28, with D possibly matching TRBD1 (6 bases). Trimming cost V 4 bases and J 1 base, with 11 bases left between them. Germline assignment: CDR1 MDHEN and CDR2 SYDVKM. The CDR3 extends over 15 amino acids. The CDR3, as DNA: TGTGCCAGCAGTTCCCCGACAGGATCCTACAATGAGCAGTTCTTC. It is translated as CASSSPTGSYNEQFF.

CDR3 residues: CSVERQWNEQFF. In nucleotides, the CDR3 is TGCAGCGTTGAGAGACAGTGGAATGAGCAGTTCTTC. The chain is built from TRBV29-1 and TRBJ2-1; possibly TRBD1 for D (5 bases). This CDR3 is 12 amino acids long. With 3 bases removed from V and 7 bases from J, the gap between germline ends came to 10 bases. Germline assignment: CDR1 SQVTM and CDR2 ANQGSEA.

V usage is TRBV10-3 and J usage is TRBJ2-1; 7 bases map to TRBD2. The CDR3 totals 16 residues. Germline assignment: CDR1 ENHRY and CDR2 SYGVKD. V dropped 0 bases and J dropped 7; count of bases not matched to a gene: 9. The CDR3 sequence: CAISESIGEGRNEQFF. The CDR3 nucleotides read TGTGCCATCAGTGAGTCTATTGGGGAGGGCCGGAATGAGCAGTTCTTC.